This entry describes one T cell receptor beta chain. These data come from a study of a mutant IDH1 vaccine in newly diagnosed glioma. The CDR3 consists of 16 residues. Germline CDR1 and CDR2: SGHRS and YFSETQ. V was cut by 1 base and J by 2 bases, with 15 bases left in between. Profiled with immunoSEQ multiplex PCR; TCRdb holds only in-frame clones, not every one. The sample lists tens of thousands of clones, roughly 80% occurring once. The time point is: baseline, week 1 (first vaccination visit). Treatment in this sample: pre-vaccination baseline after standard-of-care therapy. The donor cohort comprised cases of new WHO grade 3 or 4 IDH1-mutant, ATRX-lost astrocytoma.

The receptor comes from a man aged 25-40 years with glioma. Sample: PBMCs, taken from a glioma patient treated with radiotherapy, temozolomide or both. This chain connects TRBV5-1 to TRBJ1-1; TRBD1 might be the D (5 bases). CDR3 sequence: CASSLFVWDGNTEAFF. In nucleotides, the CDR3 is TGCGCCAGCAGCTTGTTTGTATGGGACGGTAACACTGAAGCTTTCTTT.